This TCR beta chain came from a study of vaccination and CD4 T cells after COVID-19. Worth noting for this clonotype: What it binds is unknown.

Oncomine TCR Beta short-read sequencing was applied to DNA from cultured CD4+ T cells. TCRdb itself ran the PCR reads through MiXCR, one entry per CDR3 protein. The profile shows 9,500 to 15,000 distinct CDR3 sequences, around half of them singletons. Treatment meaning: approximately nine-day PBMC culture with coronavirus spike peptide pools or control peptides (ViraFEST assay). From germline, CDR1 is SGHRS and CDR2 YFSETQ. V was trimmed by 0 bases and J by 2 bases, leaving 6 bases between them. The CDR3 covers 15 residues. The TCR originated in a human donor who had recovered from COVID-19. Sequencing input: CD4+ T cells from blood, cultured in vitro. This chain uses TRBV5-1 with TRBJ2-6, with D perhaps TRBD1 (6 bases). The CDR3 nucleotides are TGCGCCAGCAGCTTGGACAGGGCTGGGGCCAACGTCCTGACTTTC. This encodes CASSLDRAGANVLTF.